This TCR beta chain was retrieved from a study of T cell repertoires in cytomegalovirus infection. Study overall: Recently identified HLA-C-restricted CMV epitopes were among the peptides used. The public TCR beta signatures pointed to both CMV infection and matching HLA type. Findings and limits, study-wide: People with CMV and the relevant HLA were identified by cumulative public TCR beta family frequency. HLA-C-restricted TCR beta clonotypes specific for CMV led the ex vivo response.

Concerning this clonotype itself: Its antigen remains unknown.

TCRdb ran MiXCR on the reads and lists one entry per CDR3 protein. The table lists over 50,000 distinct CDR3 sequences, 20% to 25% of them singletons. This CDR3 has 15 residues. V gave up 1 base and J gave up 0 bases, with 7 bases separating them. Germline V gene sequence: CDR1 MGHRA, CDR2 YSYEKL. The chain couples TRBV4-1 to TRBJ1-3; D uncertain. The source was CD8+ T cells from cultured PBMCs, collected from culture after CMV antigen stimulation. This sequence originates from a human donor in good health (CMV status not recorded). Some clones in this sample may be carry-over from other donors' samples. This chain's CDR3 is CASSQGRSSGNTIYF. CDR3 nucleotide sequence: TGCGCCAGCAGCCAAGGACGCAGCTCTGGAAACACCATATATTTT.